These T cell receptor beta chains were read from a single sample in a study of beta chain features in type 1 diabetes. This table comes from immunoSEQ multiplex PCR, and its TCRdb copy is limited to in-frame clones, with some not included. The sample holds under 400,000 clones; around 15% are singletons and the top ten take under 8.5%. Input material: central memory CD4+ T cells from blood. Receptors were obtained from a man younger than 40 in good health. The CDR3 runs from the conserved cysteine through the conserved F or W. D genes are given only for firm matches. Where a row states a size, it is once, few, many or the class of an expanded clone; other rows omit it.

>-|-|14|TRBV6-6|TRBJ1-1
CASSYSNKGTEAFF
>few|-|16|TRBV4-3|TRBJ1-2
CASSQEVGTARYGYTF
>-|TRBD1|15|TRBV6-4|TRBJ2-1
CASSAVGQGFGEQFF
>-|TRBD2|17|TRBV4-1|TRBJ2-2
CASSQDRLAGHTGELFF
>many|-|14|TRBV6-6|TRBJ2-3
CASGTAASTDTQYF
>-|-|12|TRBV11-2|TRBJ2-3
CASSLDTDTQYF
>few|TRBD1|15|TRBV18|TRBJ2-3
CASSSLRQGTDTQYF
>few|-|13|TRBV11-2|TRBJ2-1
CASSPPYYNEQFF
>-|-|15|TRBV6-5|TRBJ1-1
CASSARRTGNTEAFF
>many|-|14|TRBV7-2|TRBJ1-2
CASSRPSGYYGYTF
>-|-|12|TRBV7-2|TRBJ2-1
CASSPGYNEQFF
>few|TRBD2|16|TRBV27|TRBJ2-2
CASSIPSGPNTGELFF
>many|-|13|TRBV14|TRBJ2-6
CASSRRGANVLTF
>-|-|12|TRBV5-1|TRBJ1-2
CASSADRFGYTF
>few|-|15|TRBV7-9|TRBJ2-1
CASSFGRSLNNEQFF
>-|-|14|TRBV27|TRBJ1-4
CASSLQSANEKLFF
>many|-|16|TRBV10-3|TRBJ1-2
CAISPIPAGDGGGYTF
>many|-|12|TRBV10-3|TRBJ1-1
CAISEAGSEAFF
>medium-sized|-|12|TRBV25-1|TRBJ2-4
CASTPGLPIQYF
>-|-|16|TRBV5-5|TRBJ2-3
CASRNPTAPSTDTQYF
>few|TRBD1|19|TRBV9|TRBJ2-6
CASSDKTGQGFSGANVLTF
>many|-|16|TRBV7-9|TRBJ2-5
CASSLAPSPRFGTQYF
>-|TRBD1|15|TRBV4-3|TRBJ2-5
CASSVGTGRQETQYF
>few|-|16|TRBV4-2|TRBJ1-2
CASSQDHGGRDYGYTF
>-|TRBD2|14|TRBV6-1|TRBJ2-1
CASAGARGVNEQFF
>few|-|13|TRBV4-1|TRBJ1-2
CASSQDPGFGYTF
>-|TRBD2|15|TRBV6-5|TRBJ2-5
CASRPPGLTQETQYF
>-|-|14|TRBV19|TRBJ2-6
CASSISSGANVLTF
>few|TRBD1|17|TRBV9|TRBJ2-1
CASSDEGDSSSYNEQFF
>few|TRBD1|17|TRBV7-2|TRBJ2-1
CASSLVPGTANYNEQFF
>few|-|14|TRBV6-5|TRBJ1-2
CASSSTGMLDGYTF
>-|-|15|TRBV18|TRBJ1-3
CASSPSLTSGNTIYF
>-|-|13|TRBV2|TRBJ2-5
CATQWTFQETQYF
>many|TRBD2|16|TRBV29-1|TRBJ2-3
CSANPEGTSGTDTQYF
>-|-|14|TRBV7-2|TRBJ1-2
CASSSSRTAHGYTF
>-|-|17|TRBV5-1|TRBJ2-3
CASSPSRRRGGTDTQYF
>few|-|15|TRBV5-6|TRBJ2-5
CASSHLQGVKETQYF
>-|-|11|TRBV30|TRBJ2-1
CAWRGYNEQFF
>few|TRBD1|13|TRBV9|TRBJ2-7
CASSSGQGVEQYF
>-|TRBD2|17|TRBV4-1|TRBJ2-2
CASSRGLAAPNTGELFF
>few|-|14|TRBV19|TRBJ1-2
CASSIGQFNYGYTF
>few|-|14|TRBV7-2|TRBJ2-3
CASSLATSTDTQYF
>-|-|13|TRBV2|-
CASSPDAGTEQYF
>-|-|13|TRBV18|TRBJ2-7
CASSPDRWHEQYF
>-|-|14|TRBV27|TRBJ1-2
CASSPRTVNYGYTF
>-|-|14|TRBV7-2|TRBJ2-1
CASSLAPRGNEQFF
>-|TRBD2|13|TRBV7-3|TRBJ2-1
CASSPRGGGEQFF
>-|TRBD2|14|TRBV5-1|TRBJ2-5
CASTQTSGTETQYF
>-|-|13|TRBV9|TRBJ2-2
CASSVEHTGELFF